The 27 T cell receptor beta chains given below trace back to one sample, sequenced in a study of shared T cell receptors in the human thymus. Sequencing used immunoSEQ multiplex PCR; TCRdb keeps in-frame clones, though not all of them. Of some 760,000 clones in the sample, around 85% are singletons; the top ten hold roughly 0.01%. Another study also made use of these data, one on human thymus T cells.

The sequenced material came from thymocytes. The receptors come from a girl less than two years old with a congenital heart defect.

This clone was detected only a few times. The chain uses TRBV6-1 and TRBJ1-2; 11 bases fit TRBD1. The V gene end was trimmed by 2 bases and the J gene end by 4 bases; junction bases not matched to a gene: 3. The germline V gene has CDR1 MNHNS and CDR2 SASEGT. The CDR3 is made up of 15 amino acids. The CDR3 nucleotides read TGTGCCAGCAGTGAACAAGGACAGGGGGCCTATGGCTACACCTTC. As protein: CASSEQGQGAYGYTF.

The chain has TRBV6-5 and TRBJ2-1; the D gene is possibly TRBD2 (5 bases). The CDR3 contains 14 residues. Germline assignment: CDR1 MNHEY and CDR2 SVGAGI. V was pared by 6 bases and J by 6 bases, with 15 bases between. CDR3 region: CASRQREPTNEQFF. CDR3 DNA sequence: TGTGCCAGCAGACAGAGGGAGCCCACCAATGAGCAGTTCTTC.

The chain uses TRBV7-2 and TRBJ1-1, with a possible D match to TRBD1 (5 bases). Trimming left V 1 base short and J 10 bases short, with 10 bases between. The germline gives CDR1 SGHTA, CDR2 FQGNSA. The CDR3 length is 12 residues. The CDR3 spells CASSLVGGGAFF. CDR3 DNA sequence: TGTGCCAGCAGCTTAGTGGGGGGGGGAGCTTTCTTT.

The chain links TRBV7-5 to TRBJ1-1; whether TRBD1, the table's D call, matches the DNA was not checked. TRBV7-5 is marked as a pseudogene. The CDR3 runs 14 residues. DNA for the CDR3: TGTGCCAGAGTCAAAGCCCAGGAGAACACTGAAGCTTTCTTT. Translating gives CARVKAQENTEAFF.

CDR3 in DNA: TGTGCCATCAGTGAGTCCTCCAGAGGGGGGGGAGACACTGAAGCTTTCTTT. This encodes CAISESSRGGGDTEAFF. The J gene is TRBJ1-1, the V gene TRBV10-3; D is possibly TRBD1 (6 bases). The CDR3 runs to 17 residues. Per germline, CDR1 ENHRY and CDR2 SYGVKD. Trimming shortened V by 0 bases and J by 3 bases, and 17 bases separated the two germline ends.

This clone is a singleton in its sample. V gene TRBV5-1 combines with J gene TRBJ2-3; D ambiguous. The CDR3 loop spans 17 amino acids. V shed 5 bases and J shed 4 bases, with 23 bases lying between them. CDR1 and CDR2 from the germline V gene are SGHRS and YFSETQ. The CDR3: CASRSDLGSSSPDTQYF. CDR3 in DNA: TGCGCCAGCAGATCCGACCTGGGCAGCTCCTCCCCAGATACGCAGTATTTT.

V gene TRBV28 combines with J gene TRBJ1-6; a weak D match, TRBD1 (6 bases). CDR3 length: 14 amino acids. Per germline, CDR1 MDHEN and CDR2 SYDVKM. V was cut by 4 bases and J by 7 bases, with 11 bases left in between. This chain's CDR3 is CASSSSGQNSPLHF. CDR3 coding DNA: TGTGCCAGCAGTTCCTCCGGACAGAATTCACCCCTCCACTTT. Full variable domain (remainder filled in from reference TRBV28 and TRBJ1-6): DVKVTQSSRYLVKRTGEKVFLECVQDMDHENMFWYRQDPGLGLRLIYFSYDVKMKEKGDIPEGYSVSREKKERFSLILESASTNQTSMYLCASSSSGQNSPLHFGNGTRLTVT.

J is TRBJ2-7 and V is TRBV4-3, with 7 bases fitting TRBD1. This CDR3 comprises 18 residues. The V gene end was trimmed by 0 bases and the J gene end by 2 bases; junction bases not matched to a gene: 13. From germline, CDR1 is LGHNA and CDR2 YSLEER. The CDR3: CASSQEQYRGTRTYEQYF. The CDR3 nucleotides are TGCGCCAGCAGCCAAGAGCAGTACAGGGGCACAAGAACCTACGAGCAGTACTTC.

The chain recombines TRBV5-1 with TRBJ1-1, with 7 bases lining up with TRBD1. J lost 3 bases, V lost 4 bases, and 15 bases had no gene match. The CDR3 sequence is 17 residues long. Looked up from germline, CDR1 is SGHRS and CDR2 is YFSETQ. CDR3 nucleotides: TGCGCCAGCAGCCCAAAACCAAGCCGGGACAGAGACACTGAAGCTTTCTTT. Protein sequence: CASSPKPSRDRDTEAFF.

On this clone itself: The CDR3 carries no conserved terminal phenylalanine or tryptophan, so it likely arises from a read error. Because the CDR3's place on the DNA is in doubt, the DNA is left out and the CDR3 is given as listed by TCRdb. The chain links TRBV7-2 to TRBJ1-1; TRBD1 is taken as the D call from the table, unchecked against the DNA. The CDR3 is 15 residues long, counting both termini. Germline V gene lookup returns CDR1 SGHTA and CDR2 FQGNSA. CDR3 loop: CASSSAPRLDRGRIR.

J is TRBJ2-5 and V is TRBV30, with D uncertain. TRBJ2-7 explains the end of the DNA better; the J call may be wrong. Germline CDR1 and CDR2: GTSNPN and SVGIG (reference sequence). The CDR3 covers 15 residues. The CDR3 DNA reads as TGTGCCTGGACGTCCCCAGACAAGAGCTCCTACGAGCAGTACTTC. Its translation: CAWTSPDKSSYEQYF.

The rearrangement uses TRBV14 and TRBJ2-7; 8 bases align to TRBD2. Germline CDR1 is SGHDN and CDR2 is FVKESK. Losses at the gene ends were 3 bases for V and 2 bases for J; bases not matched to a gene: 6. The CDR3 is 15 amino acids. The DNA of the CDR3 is TGTGCCAGCAGCCAGGGGACTAGGAGTCCCTACGAGCAGTACTTC. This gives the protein CASSQGTRSPYEQYF.

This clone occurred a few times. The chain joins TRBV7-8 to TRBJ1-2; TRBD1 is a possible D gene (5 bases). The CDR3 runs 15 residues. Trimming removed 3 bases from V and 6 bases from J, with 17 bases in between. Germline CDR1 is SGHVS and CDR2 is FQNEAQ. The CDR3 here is CASSFLGHHIDGYTF. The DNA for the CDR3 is TGTGCCAGCAGCTTTCTTGGACACCATATAGATGGCTACACCTTC.

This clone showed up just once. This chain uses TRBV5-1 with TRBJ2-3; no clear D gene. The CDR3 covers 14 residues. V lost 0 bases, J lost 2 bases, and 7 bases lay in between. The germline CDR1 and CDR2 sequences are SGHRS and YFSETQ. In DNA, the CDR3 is TGCGCCAGCAGCTTGGGTACTAACACAGATACGCAGTATTTT. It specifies CASSLGTNTDTQYF. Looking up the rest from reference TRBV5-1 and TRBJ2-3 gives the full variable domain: KAGVTQTPRYLIKTRGQQVTLSCSPISGHRSVSWYQQTPGQGLQFLFEYFSETQRNKGNFPGRFSGRQFSNSRSEMNVSTLELGDSALYLCASSLGTNTDTQYFGPGTRLTVL.

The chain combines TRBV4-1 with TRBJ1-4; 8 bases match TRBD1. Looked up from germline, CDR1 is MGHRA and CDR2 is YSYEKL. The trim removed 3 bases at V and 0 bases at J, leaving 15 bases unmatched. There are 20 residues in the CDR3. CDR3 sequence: CASSQDRASRSPATNEKLFF. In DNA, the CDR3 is TGCGCCAGCAGCCAGGACAGGGCGAGCCGCTCACCCGCAACTAATGAAAAACTGTTTTTT.

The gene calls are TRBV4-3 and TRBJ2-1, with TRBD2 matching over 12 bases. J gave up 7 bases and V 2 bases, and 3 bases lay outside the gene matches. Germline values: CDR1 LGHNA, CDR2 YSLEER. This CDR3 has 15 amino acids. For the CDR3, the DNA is TGCGCCAGCAGCCAATCTAGCGGGGGGGGTAATGAGCAGTTCTTC. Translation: CASSQSSGGGNEQFF.

The CDR3 coding sequence is TGCGCCAGCAGCTTGGACCACTCAGGGGACTATGGCTACACCTTC. It translates to CASSLDHSGDYGYTF. The chain is built from TRBV5-1 and TRBJ1-2; D might be TRBD1 (6 bases). The CDR3 spans 15 residues. V dropped 0 bases and J dropped 3 bases, with 12 bases sitting between them. The V gene's germline CDR1 is SGHRS and CDR2 YFSETQ.

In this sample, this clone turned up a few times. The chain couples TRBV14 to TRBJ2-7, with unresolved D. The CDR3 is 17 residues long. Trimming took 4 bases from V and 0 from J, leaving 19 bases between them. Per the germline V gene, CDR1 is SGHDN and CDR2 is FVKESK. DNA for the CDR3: TGTGCCAGCAGCCCGCTTCCGGTCCGCCCTTCCTCCTACGAGCAGTACTTC. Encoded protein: CASSPLPVRPSSYEQYF. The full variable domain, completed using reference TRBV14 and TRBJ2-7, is EAGVTQFPSHSVIEKGQTVTLRCDPISGHDNLYWYRRVMGKEIKFLLHFVKESKQDESGMPNNRFLAERTGGTYSTLKVQPAELEDSGVYFCASSPLPVRPSSYEQYFGPGTRLTVT.

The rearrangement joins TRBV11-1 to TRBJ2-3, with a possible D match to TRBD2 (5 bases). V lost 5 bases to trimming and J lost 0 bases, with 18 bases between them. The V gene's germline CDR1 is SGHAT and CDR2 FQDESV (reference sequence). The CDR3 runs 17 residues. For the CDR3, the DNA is TGTGCCAGCAGCGCCGAGACGAGCGGCTCTAGCACAGATACGCAGTATTTT. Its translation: CASSAETSGSSTDTQYF.

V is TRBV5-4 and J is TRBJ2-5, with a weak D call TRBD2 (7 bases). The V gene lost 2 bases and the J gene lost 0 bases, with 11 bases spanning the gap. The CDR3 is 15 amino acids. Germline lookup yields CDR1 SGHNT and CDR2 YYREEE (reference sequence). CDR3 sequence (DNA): TGTGCCAGCAGCTTATCCGGGGGGCACCAAGAGACCCAGTACTTC. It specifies CASSLSGGHQETQYF.

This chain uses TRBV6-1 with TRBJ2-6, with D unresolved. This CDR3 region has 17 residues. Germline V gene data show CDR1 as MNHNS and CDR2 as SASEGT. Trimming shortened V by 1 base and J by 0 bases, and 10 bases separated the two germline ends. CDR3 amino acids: CASSEGQVSSGANVLTF. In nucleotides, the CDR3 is TGTGCCAGCAGTGAAGGGCAGGTTTCCTCTGGGGCCAACGTCCTGACTTTC.

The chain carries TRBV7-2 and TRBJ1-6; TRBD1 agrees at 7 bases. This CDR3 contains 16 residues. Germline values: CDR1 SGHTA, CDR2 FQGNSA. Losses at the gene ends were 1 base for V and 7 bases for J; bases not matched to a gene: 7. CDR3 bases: TGTGCCAGCAGCTTAGGACAGGGTTCGTGGAATTCACCCCTCCACTTT. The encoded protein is CASSLGQGSWNSPLHF.

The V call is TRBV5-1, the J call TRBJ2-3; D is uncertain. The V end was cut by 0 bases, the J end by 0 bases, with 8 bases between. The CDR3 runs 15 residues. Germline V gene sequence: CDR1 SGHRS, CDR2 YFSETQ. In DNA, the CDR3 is TGCGCCAGCAGCTTGGACAGCCCTAGCACAGATACGCAGTATTTT. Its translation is CASSLDSPSTDTQYF.

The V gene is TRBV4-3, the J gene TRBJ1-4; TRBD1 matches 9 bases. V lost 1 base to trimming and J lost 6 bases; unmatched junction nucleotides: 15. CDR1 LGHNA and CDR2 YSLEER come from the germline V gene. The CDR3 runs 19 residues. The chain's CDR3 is CASSQVETGGCRAHEKLFF. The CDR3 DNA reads TGCGCCAGCAGCCAAGTTGAGACAGGGGGGTGCAGGGCGCATGAAAAACTGTTTTTT.

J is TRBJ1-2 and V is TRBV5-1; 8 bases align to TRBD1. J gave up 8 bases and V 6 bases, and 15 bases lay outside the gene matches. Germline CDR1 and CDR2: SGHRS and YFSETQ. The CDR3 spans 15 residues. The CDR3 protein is CASTRALDRGDGYTF. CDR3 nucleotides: TGCGCCAGCACTAGGGCATTAGACAGGGGTGACGGCTACACCTTC.

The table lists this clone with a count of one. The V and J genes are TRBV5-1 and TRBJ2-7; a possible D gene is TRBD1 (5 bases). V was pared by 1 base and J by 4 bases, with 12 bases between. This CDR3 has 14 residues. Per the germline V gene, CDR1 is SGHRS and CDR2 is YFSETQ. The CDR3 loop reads CASSLWQGGYEQYF. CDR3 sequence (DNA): TGCGCCAGCAGCTTGTGGCAGGGTGGATACGAGCAGTACTTC.

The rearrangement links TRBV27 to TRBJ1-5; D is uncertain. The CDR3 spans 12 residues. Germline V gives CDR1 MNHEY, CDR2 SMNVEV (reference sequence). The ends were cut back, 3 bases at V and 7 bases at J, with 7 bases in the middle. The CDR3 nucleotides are TGTGCCAGCAGTTTTAGCGGGCAGCCCCAGCATTTT. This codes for CASSFSGQPQHF.